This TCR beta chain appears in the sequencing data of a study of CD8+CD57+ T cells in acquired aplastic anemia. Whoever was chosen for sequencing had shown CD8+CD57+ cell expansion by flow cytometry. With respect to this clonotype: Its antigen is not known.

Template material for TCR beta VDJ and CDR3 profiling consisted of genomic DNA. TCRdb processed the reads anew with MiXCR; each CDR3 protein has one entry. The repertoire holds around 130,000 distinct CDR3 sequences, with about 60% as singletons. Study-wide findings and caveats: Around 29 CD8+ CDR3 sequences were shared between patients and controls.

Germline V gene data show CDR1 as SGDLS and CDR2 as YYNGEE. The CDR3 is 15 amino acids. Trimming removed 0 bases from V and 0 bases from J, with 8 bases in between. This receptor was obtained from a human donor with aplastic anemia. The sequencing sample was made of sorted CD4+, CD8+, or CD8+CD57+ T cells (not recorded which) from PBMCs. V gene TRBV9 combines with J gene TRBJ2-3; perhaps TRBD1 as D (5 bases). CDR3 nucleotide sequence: TGTGCCAGCAGCGTAGCGGCAGGGAGCACAGATACGCAGTATTTT. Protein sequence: CASSVAAGSTDTQYF.